These 5 T cell receptor beta chains originate from one sample sequenced in a study of cytomegalovirus exposure and HLA in healthy donors. Both 60 Vbeta primers and 13 Jbeta primers went into the PCR. The data were produced by immunoSEQ multiplex PCR, yet TCRdb's version contains in-frame clones alone and is incomplete. In the table there are 180,000 or so clones, around 80% of which are singletons. Input material: PBMCs. The receptors here all came from a woman aged 55 to 70 in good health and CMV-seropositive.

This chain links TRBV19 with TRBJ2-7, with TRBD1 as a possible D gene (6 bases). This CDR3 comprises 15 residues. Trimming removed 2 bases at V and 4 bases at J, with 15 bases between. CDR1 is LNHDA, CDR2 SQIVND, per germline (reference sequence). The CDR3 region is CASSILGQGSYEQYF. CDR3 in DNA: TGTGCCAGTAGTATACTCGGGCAGGGGTCATACGAGCAGTACTTC.

The V gene is TRBV27, the J gene TRBJ1-1; 9 positions agree with TRBD1. The CDR3 runs to 16 residues. CDR1 is MNHEY and CDR2 is SMNVEV in the germline V gene (reference sequence). V was pared by 9 bases and J by 4 bases, with 15 bases of the junction left unmatched. In nucleotides, the CDR3 is TGTGCCAGTACCGGGAAGGTCTTGACAGGGGGCACTGAAGCTTTCTTT. Translating gives CASTGKVLTGGTEAFF.

The chain couples TRBV28 to TRBJ1-6; TRBD1 matches 7 bases. V shed 6 bases and J 8 bases; nucleotides not matched to a gene: 13. Germline V gene lookup returns CDR1 MDHEN and CDR2 SYDVKM. CDR3 size: 16 residues. CDR3 amino acids: CASSARGTARDSPLHF. In DNA, the CDR3 is TGTGCCAGCAGCGCACGGGGGACAGCTCGAGATTCACCCCTCCACTTT.

About this clone itself: A read error may account for a junction end that differs from germline. The rearrangement uses TRBV7-6 and TRBJ2-7; 7 bases agree with TRBD1. Germline CDR1 reads SGHVS; CDR2 reads FNYEAQ. This CDR3 is 14 amino acids long. The CDR3 DNA sequence: TGTGCCAGCAGCGGGACAGCCAGATCCTACGGGCAGTACTTC. Residues: CASSGTARSYGQYF.

The chain links TRBV19 to TRBJ1-5, with D possibly being TRBD1 (5 bases). CDR1 and CDR2 from the germline V gene are LNHDA and SQIVND (reference sequence). The germline V and J ends were trimmed by 7 bases and 10 bases, with 26 bases remaining between them. The CDR3 has 16 amino acids. CDR3 nucleotide sequence: TGTGCCAGTAAAGGGGCCCCTGGCGGACCCTCAGAACCCCAGCATTTT. This codes for CASKGAPGGPSEPQHF.